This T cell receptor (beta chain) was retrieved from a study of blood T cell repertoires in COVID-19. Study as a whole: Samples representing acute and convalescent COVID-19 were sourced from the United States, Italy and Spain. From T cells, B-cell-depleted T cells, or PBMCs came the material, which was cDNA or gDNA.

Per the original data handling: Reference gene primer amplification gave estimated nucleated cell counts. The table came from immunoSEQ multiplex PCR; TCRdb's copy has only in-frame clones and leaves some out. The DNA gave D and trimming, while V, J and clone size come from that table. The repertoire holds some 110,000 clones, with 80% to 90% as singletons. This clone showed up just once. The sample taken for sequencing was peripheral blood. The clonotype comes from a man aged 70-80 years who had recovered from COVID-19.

The CDR3 loop reads CARSTPSGGLYTQYF. CDR3 DNA: TGTGCCAGAAGCACCCCGAGCGGGGGGCTATATACGCAGTATTTT. The chain couples TRBV5-3 to TRBJ2-3; 9 bases agree with TRBD2. TRBV5-3 is given ORF status, its function remaining uncertain. Trimming cost V 4 bases and J 7 bases; bases outside gene matches: 10. The CDR3 extends over 15 amino acids.